Below, 27 T cell receptor beta chains from the same sample are listed, as sequenced in a study of OX40 agonist ivuxolimab in advanced cancers. The repertoire was sequenced with immunoSEQ multiplex PCR; TCRdb's copy has only in-frame clones and lacks some. The table shows 70,000 to 90,000 clones, with 91% occurring only once. Specimen: CD4+ or CD8+ T cells sorted from blood, collected in a trial of the OX40 agonist ivuxolimab. The receptors here all came from an adult with an advanced solid tumor such as melanoma, head and neck, liver or kidney cancer.

This sequence joins TRBV25-1 and TRBJ1-2; D is ambiguous. The CDR3 has 17 amino acids. From germline, CDR1 is MGHDK and CDR2 SYGVNS. The V end lost 0 bases, the J end lost 3 bases, and 17 bases lay between the germline ends. As DNA, the CDR3 is TGTGCCAGCAGTGAATACCCCCCAATGGGAGGGTACTATGGCTACACCTTC. Encoded protein: CASSEYPPMGGYYGYTF.

The chain carries TRBV4-2 and TRBJ2-4; weak D call: TRBD2 (6 bases). Germline V lookup: CDR1 LGHNA, CDR2 YNFKEQ. The ends were cut back, 4 bases at V and 8 bases at J, with 12 bases in the middle. This CDR3 region has 13 residues. CDR3 bases: TGTGCCAGCAGCCCGAGAACGGGGGACATTCAGTACTTC. Its protein is CASSPRTGDIQYF.

This rearrangement joins TRBV27 to TRBJ2-6, with 11 bases fitting TRBD1. This CDR3 spans 18 amino acids. After removal of 8 bases from V and 3 bases from J, the junction contained 12 bases not matched to a gene. In germline, CDR1 is MNHEY, CDR2 SMNVEV (reference sequence). The CDR3 loop is CASGPAGQGGFGANVLTF. The CDR3 DNA reads as TGTGCCAGCGGCCCAGCGGGACAGGGGGGATTTGGGGCCAACGTCCTGACTTTC.

The V and J genes are TRBV7-9 and TRBJ2-1, with 9 bases fitting TRBD2. The CDR3 covers 17 residues. The V and J ends lost 0 bases and 7 bases, in that order; junction bases with no gene match: 10. Germline CDR1 is SEHNR and CDR2 is FQNEAQ (reference sequence). CDR3 loop: CASSLAWREGEWNEQFF. The CDR3 nucleotides read TGTGCCAGCAGCTTAGCTTGGCGGGAGGGAGAATGGAATGAGCAGTTCTTC.

V usage is TRBV6-1 and J usage is TRBJ2-1; no reliable D call. Per germline, CDR1 MNHNS and CDR2 SASEGT. There are 15 residues in the CDR3. Trimming removed 1 base at V and 8 bases at J, with 15 bases between. The CDR3 DNA sequence: TGTGCCAGCAGTGAAGGGCAGGCCTTAAGCGATGAGCAGTTCTTC. Its protein is CASSEGQALSDEQFF.

V is TRBV12-5 and J is TRBJ2-2; D is perhaps TRBD2 (5 bases). CDR1 and CDR2 from the germline V gene are LGHNT and FRNRAP. The CDR3 has 14 residues. V was shortened by 4 bases and J by 7 bases, with 13 bases between the two germline ends. This CDR3 reads CASGSYAEGGELFF. DNA of the CDR3: TGTGCTAGTGGTTCCTATGCTGAGGGCGGGGAGCTGTTTTTT.

J is TRBJ1-3 and V is TRBV28, with 9 bases identical to TRBD1. The CDR3 has 13 residues. The junction had 5 bases not matched to a gene; V was cut back by 7 bases and J by 7 bases. Germline V gives CDR1 MDHEN, CDR2 SYDVKM. CDR3 protein: CASNPGQGNTIYF. CDR3 in DNA: TGTGCCAGCAATCCCGGACAGGGGAACACCATATATTTT.

The rearrangement uses TRBV4-1 and TRBJ2-5; 14 nucleotides agree with TRBD2. The CDR3 covers 22 residues. CDR1 and CDR2 from the germline V gene are MGHRA and YSYEKL. J gave up 1 base and V 4 bases, and 20 bases lay outside the gene matches. CDR3 nucleotides: TGCGCCAGCAGCCCGGGGGGGAGGACCGGGACTAGCGGGGGCCAGGTCCAAGAGACCCAGTACTTC. This codes for CASSPGGRTGTSGGQVQETQYF.

The V and J genes are TRBV4-3 and TRBJ2-1; no definite D call. The V gene lost 1 base and the J gene lost 8 bases, with 12 bases spanning the gap. Germline CDR1 and CDR2: LGHNA and YSLEER. The CDR3 contains 14 residues. DNA for the CDR3: TGCGCCAGCAGCCAAGGATCGCAATTCGATGAGCAGTTCTTC. Its translation is CASSQGSQFDEQFF.

This chain connects TRBV27 to TRBJ1-2; D call uncertain. CDR1 and CDR2 from the germline V gene are MNHEY and SMNVEV (reference sequence). The V end lost 0 bases, the J end lost 4 bases, and 12 bases lay between the germline ends. The CDR3 is 15 residues long. The CDR3 here is CASSLSVLGFYGYTF. The DNA for the CDR3 is TGTGCCAGCAGTTTATCGGTGTTGGGTTTCTATGGCTACACCTTC.

The rearrangement joins TRBV4-3 to TRBJ2-4, with a weak D call TRBD1 (5 bases). Trimming cost V 1 base and J 0 bases, with 28 bases left between them. The CDR3 has 22 amino acids. CDR1 is LGHNA and CDR2 is YSLEER in the germline V gene. CDR3 DNA: TGCGCCAGCAGCCAAGTTTGGGGCGAAGGGCTTTTACCTAATATAGCCAAAAACATTCAGTACTTC. It is translated as CASSQVWGEGLLPNIAKNIQYF.

The chain carries TRBV4-1 and TRBJ1-3; D not resolved. The CDR3 totals 12 residues. Germline loops: CDR1 MGHRA, CDR2 YSYEKL. Trimming cost V 4 bases and J 6 bases, with 7 bases left between them. The CDR3 sequence is CASSLTPNTIYF. The CDR3 bases are TGCGCCAGCAGCCTTACCCCAAACACCATATATTTT.

J is TRBJ2-7 and V is TRBV28, with TRBD2 matching 10 bases. The CDR3 runs to 19 residues. Trimming removed 2 bases from V and 6 bases from J; junction bases left unmatched: 19. Germline V lookup: CDR1 MDHEN, CDR2 SYDVKM. The CDR3 DNA reads as TGTGCCAGCAGTTTAGGGTTAGCGGGGGGTGATTCCGCATACTCCGAGCAGTACTTC. This encodes CASSLGLAGGDSAYSEQYF.

The V and J genes are TRBV28 and TRBJ2-7; tentative D call: TRBD1 (6 bases). The CDR3 is 18 residues long. Germline CDR1 MDHEN, CDR2 SYDVKM. V was trimmed by 4 bases and J by 4 bases, leaving 26 bases between them. The CDR3 region is CASSSQISRQVSWYEQYF. The CDR3, as DNA: TGTGCCAGCAGTTCCCAAATAAGCCGACAGGTTAGTTGGTACGAGCAGTACTTC.

The table lists this clone with a count of one. V usage is TRBV30 and J usage is TRBJ2-1; TRBD2 might be the D (5 bases). CDR1 and CDR2 (germline): GTSNPN, SVGIG (reference sequence). The CDR3 contains 13 residues. The V and J ends lost 4 bases and 0 bases respectively, with 7 bases between them. The CDR3 nucleotides read TGTGCCTGGACACTAGTCTCCTACAATGAGCAGTTCTTC. Translation: CAWTLVSYNEQFF.

The chain employs TRBV15 and TRBJ2-3; D is tentatively TRBD1 or TRBD2 (5 bases each). The CDR3 totals 14 residues. V lost 3 bases to trimming and J lost 2 bases, with 9 bases between them. Germline CDR1 LNHNV, CDR2 YYDKDF (reference sequence). DNA of the CDR3: TGTGCCACCAGCAGTTCGGGGCTCACAGATACGCAGTATTTT. It specifies CATSSSGLTDTQYF.

J is TRBJ1-1 and V is TRBV6-5, with TRBD1 as a possible D gene (5 bases). The germline gives CDR1 MNHEY, CDR2 SVGAGI. This CDR3 contains 11 residues. V was clipped by 7 bases and J by 5 bases, with 8 bases between them. CDR3 sequence reads: CASTGGTEAFF. The CDR3 DNA reads TGTGCCAGCACGGGGGGGACTGAAGCTTTCTTT.

V and J are TRBV4-1 and TRBJ2-1, with TRBD2 identical over 9 bases. Germline CDR1 and CDR2: MGHRA and YSYEKL. The CDR3 length is 14 residues. V lost 2 bases and J lost 15; bases outside the gene matches: 11. As DNA, the CDR3 is TGCGCCAGCAGCCAATATAGCGGGGGAGACGGTCGGTTCTTC. As protein: CASSQYSGGDGRFF.

In DNA, the CDR3 is TGCGCCAGCAGCTTACACAGGAACACTGAAGCTTTCTTT. It encodes CASSLHRNTEAFF. The chain has TRBV5-1 and TRBJ1-1; D not resolved. V was shortened by 2 bases and J by 1 base, with 6 bases between the two germline ends. Looked up from germline, CDR1 is SGHRS and CDR2 is YFSETQ. The CDR3 covers 13 residues.

CDR3 sequence (DNA): TGTGCCAGCAGTGGGGGCGGGGGGTATGGTCAGCCCCAGCATTTT. This encodes CASSGGGGYGQPQHF. The J gene is TRBJ1-5, the V gene TRBV2; tentatively, D is TRBD1 (5 bases). Germline V gene data show CDR1 as SNHLY and CDR2 as FYNNEI. The CDR3 consists of 15 residues. The V end lost 4 bases, the J end lost 6 bases, and 16 bases lay between the germline ends.

The rearrangement uses TRBV19 and TRBJ1-5, with 11 positions matching TRBD1. In germline, CDR1 is LNHDA, CDR2 SQIVND (reference sequence). V lost 5 bases and J lost 3; bases outside the gene matches: 9. The CDR3 runs 17 residues. The CDR3 is CASSPGTGGILNQPQHF. The CDR3 DNA is TGTGCCAGTAGTCCAGGGACAGGGGGAATCCTCAATCAGCCCCAGCATTTT.

The rearrangement joins TRBV6-5 to TRBJ1-6; the D is unclear. Trimming took off 6 bases at V and 9 bases at J, with 15 bases between the two ends. The CDR3 consists of 14 residues. CDR1 is MNHEY, CDR2 SVGAGI, per germline. CDR3: CASSPTGVISPLHF. Written as DNA, the CDR3 is TGTGCCAGCAGCCCGACCGGAGTTATTTCACCCCTCCACTTT.

This rearrangement joins TRBV6-5 to TRBJ2-3, with D possibly matching TRBD2 (6 bases). V lost 4 bases and J lost 2, with 13 bases in between. This CDR3 is 15 amino acids long. The germline V gene has CDR1 MNHEY and CDR2 SVGAGI. The CDR3 DNA sequence: TGTGCCAGCAGTTTATTGCGGGGAATCACAGATACGCAGTATTTT. Translated, it gives CASSLLRGITDTQYF.

The chain couples TRBV28 to TRBJ1-1, with 7 bases matching TRBD1. Germline trimming cut 6 bases from V and 2 bases from J; bases unmatched to any gene: 9. The CDR3 runs to 15 residues. Germline CDR1 MDHEN, CDR2 SYDVKM. The CDR3 DNA sequence: TGTGCCAGCAGCGGGGGGACAGAGAAAAACACTGAAGCTTTCTTT. Protein sequence: CASSGGTEKNTEAFF.

This CDR3 reads CASSFPSHSEQFF. The CDR3 coding sequence is TGTGCCAGCAGCTTCCCTTCCCACTCCGAGCAGTTCTTC. The rearrangement links TRBV7-9 to TRBJ2-1; no clear D. This CDR3 is built from 13 residues. Germline CDR1 reads SEHNR; CDR2 reads FQNEAQ (reference sequence). Between the trimmed V and J ends, which lost 3 bases and 10 bases, there was a span of 13 bases.

The chain links TRBV12-5 to TRBJ1-1; 10 bases map to TRBD1. The trim removed 7 bases at V and 6 bases at J, leaving 8 bases unmatched. The CDR3 is made up of 14 amino acids. CDR1 LGHNT and CDR2 FRNRAP come from the germline V gene. The CDR3 sequence is CASAEGQGRSEAFF. In DNA form, the CDR3 reads TGTGCTAGTGCCGAGGGACAGGGGAGGTCTGAAGCTTTCTTT.

V gene TRBV15 combines with J gene TRBJ1-5; TRBD1 is a possible D gene (6 bases). Germline V gives CDR1 LNHNV, CDR2 YYDKDF (reference sequence). The CDR3 is 14 residues long. V dropped 0 bases and J dropped 9 bases, with 12 bases sitting between them. The CDR3 sequence: CATSRDRGPGPQHF. The CDR3 DNA follows: TGTGCCACCAGCAGAGATCGGGGGCCAGGGCCCCAGCATTTT.